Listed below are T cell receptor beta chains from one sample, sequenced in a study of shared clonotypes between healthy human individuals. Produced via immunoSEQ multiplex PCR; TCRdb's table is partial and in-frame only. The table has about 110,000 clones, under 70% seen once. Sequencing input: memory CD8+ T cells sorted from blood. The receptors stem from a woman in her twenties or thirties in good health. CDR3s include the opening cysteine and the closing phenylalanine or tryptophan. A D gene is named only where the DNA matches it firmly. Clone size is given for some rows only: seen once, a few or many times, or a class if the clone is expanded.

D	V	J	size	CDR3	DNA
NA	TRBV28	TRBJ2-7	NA	CACNREGEQYF	TGTGCCTGCAACAGGGAAGGCGAGCAGTACTTC
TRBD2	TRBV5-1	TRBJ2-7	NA	CASSLASGLAGGYEQYF	TGCGCCAGCAGCTTGGCCTCCGGTCTAGCGGGGGGATACGAGCAGTACTTC
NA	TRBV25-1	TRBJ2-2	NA	CASTPRETGPPGELFF	TGTGCCAGCACCCCCCGGGAGACGGGGCCCCCCGGGGAGCTGTTTTTT
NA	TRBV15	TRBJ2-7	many	CATSREAGSSYEQYF	TGTGCCACCAGCAGAGAGGCGGGGAGCTCCTACGAGCAGTACTTC
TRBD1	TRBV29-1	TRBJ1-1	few	CSAEQGALAEAFF	TGCAGCGCTGAACAGGGGGCACTCGCTGAAGCTTTCTTT
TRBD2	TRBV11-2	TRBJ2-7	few	CASSQVIGTSGYEQYF	TGTGCCAGCAGCCAAGTAATAGGGACTAGCGGCTACGAGCAGTACTTC
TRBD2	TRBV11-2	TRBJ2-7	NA	CASSQAGVSYEQYF	TGTGCCAGCAGCCAAGCGGGAGTCTCTTACGAGCAGTACTTC
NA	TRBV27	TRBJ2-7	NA	CASSFQKRSTYEQYF	TGTGCCAGCAGTTTTCAAAAGCGCTCAACCTACGAGCAGTACTTC
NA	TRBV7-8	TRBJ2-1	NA	CASSLRGSSRDYNEQFF	TGTGCCAGCAGCTTAAGAGGGTCGAGTAGGGACTACAATGAGCAGTTCTTC
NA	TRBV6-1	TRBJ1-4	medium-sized	CASSETHESQKLFF	TGTGCCAGCAGTGAAACCCACGAAAGCCAAAAACTGTTTTTT
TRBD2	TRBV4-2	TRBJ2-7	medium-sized	CASSQDGTSVSYEQYF	TGTGCCAGCAGCCAGGACGGGACTAGCGTATCCTACGAGCAGTACTTC
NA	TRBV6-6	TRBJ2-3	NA	CASSYLTSTDTQYF	TGTGCCAGCAGTTACCTGACTAGCACAGATACGCAGTATTTT
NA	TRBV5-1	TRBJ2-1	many	CASSLPENEQFF	TGCGCCAGCAGCTTACCCGAAAATGAGCAGTTCTTC
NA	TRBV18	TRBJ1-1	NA	CASSPSTVEAFF	TGTGCCAGCTCACCATCAACAGTTGAAGCTTTCTTT
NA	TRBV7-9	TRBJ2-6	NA	CAGRGSGANVLTF	TGTGCCGGGAGAGGCTCTGGGGCCAACGTCCTGACTTTC